The 22 T cell receptor beta chains below were found in one sample sequenced in a study of blood T cell repertoires in COVID-19. Sequenced by immunoSEQ multiplex PCR; TCRdb stores in-frame clones only, minus some. Here the sample spans approximately 190,000 clones, over 75% being singletons. Sequencing used peripheral blood. The receptors were gathered from a man older than 75 with acute or convalescent COVID-19.

As concerns this clone: The same CDR3 also results from other DNA sequences found in this sample. This chain joins TRBV28 and TRBJ1-5; 7 nucleotides line up with TRBD1. Looked up from germline, CDR1 is MDHEN and CDR2 is SYDVKM. Losses at the gene ends were 6 bases for V and 4 bases for J; bases not matched to a gene: 0. The CDR3 has 12 amino acids. Here the CDR3 reads CASRTGNQPQHF. In DNA, the CDR3 is TGTGCCAGCAGGACAGGGAATCAGCCCCAGCATTTT.

The chain links TRBV7-3 to TRBJ2-3, with D perhaps TRBD1 (5 bases). From germline, CDR1 is SGHTA and CDR2 FQGTGA. The germline V and J ends were trimmed by 2 bases and 6 bases, with 18 bases remaining between them. The CDR3 has 16 residues. The CDR3, as DNA: TGTGCCAGCAGCTTAGAGGCTAGGCGGACACACGATACGCAGTATTTT. Amino acids: CASSLEARRTHDTQYF.

This chain uses TRBV11-2 with TRBJ2-5; tentatively, D is TRBD2 (6 bases). The germline CDR1 and CDR2 sequences are SGHAT and FQNNGV. The V and J ends lost 0 bases and 2 bases respectively, with 22 bases between them. The CDR3 extends over 19 amino acids. The CDR3 DNA sequence: TGTGCCAGCAGCTTAGATCGGGGGTCAGGCAGGGTCTCTCAAGAGACCCAGTACTTC. It is translated as CASSLDRGSGRVSQETQYF.

V gene TRBV10-3 combines with J gene TRBJ1-2; tentatively, D is TRBD1 (5 bases). Germline V gene data show CDR1 as ENHRY and CDR2 as SYGVKD. CDR3 length: 15 residues. V was cut by 0 bases and J by 7 bases, with 15 bases left in between. The CDR3 reads CAISESGPASAGYTF. In nucleotides, the CDR3 is TGTGCCATCAGTGAGTCGGGGCCCGCATCGGCTGGCTACACCTTC.

The chain combines TRBV3-1 (or the pseudogene TRBV3-2) with TRBJ1-2; TRBD1 is a possible D gene (6 bases). Germline V gives CDR1 LGHDT, CDR2 YNNKEL (reference sequence). V was shortened by 4 bases and J by 6 bases, with 12 bases between the two germline ends. The CDR3 totals 13 residues. The CDR3 DNA reads as TGTGCCAGCAGCCCGCGGGGGCGTCATGGCTACACCTTC. Encoded protein: CASSPRGRHGYTF.

V usage is TRBV27 and J usage is TRBJ2-7, with a weak D call TRBD1 (6 bases). V was cut by 9 bases and J by 3 bases, with 15 bases left in between. There are 13 residues in the CDR3. Germline V gene data show CDR1 as MNHEY and CDR2 as SMNVEV (reference sequence). CDR3 residues: CASAPGHRYEQYV. DNA of the CDR3: TGTGCCAGTGCCCCGGGACATCGCTACGAGCAGTACGTC.

V and J are TRBV27 and TRBJ2-6; D is perhaps TRBD1 (6 bases). From germline, CDR1 is MNHEY and CDR2 SMNVEV (reference sequence). The CDR3 spans 14 residues. The germline V and J ends were trimmed by 8 bases and 2 bases, with 10 bases remaining between them. The CDR3 loop is CASRGGTGANVLTF. Written as DNA, the CDR3 is TGTGCCAGCCGAGGGGGTACTGGGGCCAACGTCCTGACTTTC.

This chain links TRBV5-5 with TRBJ1-1; 8 bases fit TRBD1. J was trimmed by 4 bases and V by 3 bases; bases with no gene match: 5. Germline CDR1 reads SGHKS; CDR2 reads YYEKEE (reference sequence). The CDR3 length is 14 residues. The CDR3 protein is CASSWTGSSTEAFF. CDR3 DNA: TGTGCCAGCAGCTGGACAGGGTCGAGCACTGAAGCTTTCTTT.

The rearrangement links TRBV4-1 to TRBJ1-2; TRBD1 is a possible D gene (5 bases). Trimming took off 1 base at V and 6 bases at J, with 9 bases between the two ends. Germline loops: CDR1 MGHRA, CDR2 YSYEKL. There are 13 residues in the CDR3. CDR3 residues: CASSQGGAHGYTF. The CDR3 DNA follows: TGCGCCAGCAGCCAAGGCGGGGCTCATGGCTACACCTTC.

This chain links TRBV28 with TRBJ1-5, with 7 bases matching TRBD1. Germline trimming cut 4 bases from V and 9 bases from J; bases unmatched to any gene: 15. The V gene's germline CDR1 is MDHEN and CDR2 SYDVKM. This CDR3 is built from 16 residues. The DNA for the CDR3 is TGTGCCAGCAGTTACATTCGACAGGGATCGGAAGGGCCCCAGCATTTT. This gives the protein CASSYIRQGSEGPQHF.

The rearrangement uses TRBV2 and TRBJ2-7, with TRBD2 identical over 14 bases. The V gene's germline CDR1 is SNHLY and CDR2 FYNNEI. The V and J ends lost 6 bases and 6 bases, in that order; junction bases with no gene match: 7. This CDR3 is 15 amino acids long. The CDR3 DNA reads as TGTGCCAGCAGCCACCTGACTAGCGGGAGGGTCGAGCAGTACTTC. This gives the protein CASSHLTSGRVEQYF.

This sequence joins TRBV29-1 and TRBJ1-4, with a weak D call TRBD1 (6 bases). Trimming cost V 4 bases and J 7 bases, with 19 bases left between them. This CDR3 has 15 residues. The germline V gene encodes CDR1 SQVTM and CDR2 ANQGSEA. The CDR3 loop is CSVVHLLQGSEKLFF. The DNA for the CDR3 is TGCAGCGTTGTCCATCTCCTACAGGGAAGTGAAAAACTGTTTTTT.

V usage is TRBV7-3 and J usage is TRBJ2-1; 11 positions agree with TRBD2. Trimming removed 5 bases from V and 8 bases from J; junction bases left unmatched: 11. This CDR3 is built from 16 residues. CDR1 is SGHTA and CDR2 is FQGTGA in the germline V gene. CDR3 residues: CASSPSALAGVHEQFF. In nucleotides, the CDR3 is TGTGCCAGCAGCCCATCGGCACTAGCGGGAGTCCATGAGCAGTTCTTC.

The chain links TRBV5-4 to TRBJ2-7, with D possibly matching TRBD1 (6 bases). The CDR3 runs 14 residues. The V and J ends lost 1 base and 0 bases respectively, with 8 bases between them. Germline values: CDR1 SGHNT, CDR2 YYREEE (reference sequence). The CDR3 sequence: CASSLQGNSYEQYF. The CDR3 bases are TGTGCCAGCAGCTTGCAGGGGAACTCCTACGAGCAGTACTTC.

The rearrangement uses TRBV7-3 and TRBJ2-5; 8 nucleotides align to TRBD1. Germline CDR1 is SGHTA and CDR2 is FQGTGA. V shed 5 bases, J shed 5 bases, and the junction held 13 bases outside the gene matches. CDR3 length: 16 amino acids. The CDR3 DNA reads as TGTGCCAGCAGCAGCAGGGGCGGACAGGGCCGGGAGACCCAGTACTTC. This codes for CASSSRGGQGRETQYF.

Here the CDR3 DNA reads TGTGCCAGCAGCTCCGCGACAGGGGGGGTGGAGACCCAGTACTTC. It is translated as CASSSATGGVETQYF. The V call is TRBV7-2, the J call TRBJ2-5; TRBD1 aligns across 9 bases. The CDR3 runs 15 residues. Germline V lookup: CDR1 SGHTA, CDR2 FQGNSA. V lost 4 bases, J lost 5 bases, and 8 bases stayed unmatched.

This sequence joins TRBV12-3 or TRBV12-4 and TRBJ1-5; D gene unclear. Deletions cut 3 bases from V and 5 bases from J, with 8 bases between. The CDR3 runs to 13 residues. The chain's CDR3 is CASSFRDHQPQHF. CDR3 in DNA: TGTGCCAGCAGTTTCCGGGATCATCAGCCCCAGCATTTT.

This clone was picked up one time. The V and J genes are TRBV6-6 and TRBJ1-1, with a tentative D call TRBD1 (5 bases). In germline, CDR1 is MNHNY, CDR2 SVGAGI (reference sequence). Trimming took 6 bases from V and 1 from J, leaving 15 bases between them. The length of the CDR3 is 15 residues. The chain's CDR3 is CASRSPQGGNTEAFF. In DNA form, the CDR3 reads TGTGCCAGCAGATCCCCCCAGGGAGGGAACACTGAAGCTTTCTTT.

This sequence joins TRBV12-5 and TRBJ2-3; a possible D gene is TRBD1 (6 bases). This CDR3 has 13 amino acids. Per germline, CDR1 LGHNT and CDR2 FRNRAP. V lost 1 base and J 7 bases, leaving 9 bases between the germline ends. In DNA form, the CDR3 reads TGTGCTAGTGGTTTGGCAGGGGCAAATACGCAGTATTTT. This codes for CASGLAGANTQYF.

This chain uses TRBV16 with TRBJ1-5; TRBD1 is a possible D gene (6 bases). Germline values: CDR1 KGHSY, CDR2 FQNENV. This CDR3 spans 15 amino acids. Trimming took 4 bases from V and 2 from J, leaving 12 bases between them. CDR3 protein: CASSPTGQGNQPQHF. CDR3 DNA: TGTGCCAGCAGCCCCACAGGGCAGGGCAATCAGCCCCAGCATTTT.

The chain couples TRBV6-5 to TRBJ1-6, with D uncertain. With 8 bases removed from V and 16 bases from J, the gap between germline ends came to 24 bases. CDR1 is MNHEY and CDR2 is SVGAGI in the germline V gene. The CDR3 runs to 14 residues. CDR3 residues: CASWIDAIGVELHF. CDR3 DNA sequence: TGTGCCAGCTGGATTGACGCCATCGGGGTCGAGCTCCACTTT.

The V call is TRBV4-2, the J call TRBJ2-2; D might be TRBD1 (5 bases). V was pared by 1 base and J by 4 bases, with 7 bases between. Germline lookup yields CDR1 LGHNA and CDR2 YNFKEQ. This CDR3 is built from 14 residues. The chain's CDR3 is CASSQGTITGELFF. The CDR3 bases are TGTGCCAGCAGCCAAGGGACAATCACCGGGGAGCTGTTTTTT.